These 25 T cell receptor beta chains share one sample of origin, sequenced in a study of spatial heterogeneity in lung cancer. TCRdb re-derived calls from the 5' RACE reads in MiXCR, one entry per CDR3 protein. This sample yields roughly 9,700 distinct CDR3 sequences, of which roughly 3.5% are seen a single time; around a sixth belongs to the top ten. The sample's time point: blood taken at disease recurrence. Sequencing covered unsorted whole RNA taken from tumor, nontumor lung or frozen PBMC. Sample: PBMCs, taken at recurrence. The receptors stem from a female donor with early-stage non-small cell lung cancer.

This clonotype appeared many times. This beta chain lies outside the target of a library built for alpha chains; its clone size means little. V is TRBV28 and J is TRBJ2-1, with 14 positions matching TRBD2. Trimming took 6 bases from V and 0 from J; bases not matched to a gene: 10. Germline CDR1 and CDR2: MDHEN and SYDVKM. The CDR3 runs to 19 residues. The chain's CDR3 is CASSLSGLAGGVSYNEQFF. The CDR3 region has the DNA TGTGCCAGCAGCCTCTCCGGACTAGCGGGGGGCGTCTCCTACAATGAGCAGTTCTTC.

This clonotype was observed many times. This beta chain lies outside the target of a library built for alpha chains; its clone size means little. Here the CDR3 DNA reads TGCGCCAGCAGCCTGACTACCACCGGGGAGCTGTTTTTT. It yields the protein CASSLTTTGELFF. This sequence joins TRBV4-1 and TRBJ2-2, with D possibly TRBD2 on 5 matching bases. Germline V gives CDR1 MGHRA, CDR2 YSYEKL. The V gene lost 4 bases and the J gene lost 4 bases, with 7 bases spanning the gap. This CDR3 has 13 residues.

This clonotype was counted many times. In a library made to pick up alpha chains, this beta chain is a stray read with a size that means little. This chain links TRBV20-1 with TRBJ1-6, with TRBD1 as a possible D gene (5 bases). Germline V gene data show CDR1 as DFQATT and CDR2 as SNEGSKA (reference sequence). Trimming pared 0 bases from V and 4 bases from J, leaving 13 bases between. The CDR3 is made up of 16 amino acids. The CDR3 nucleotides are TGCAGTGCTAGAGACTCTGACAAGGGGTATAATTCACCCCTCCACTTT. Translating gives CSARDSDKGYNSPLHF.

This clonotype was detected a few times. With the library built for alpha chains, this beta chain is off target and its frequency is not meaningful. J is TRBJ1-5 and V is TRBV5-1, with TRBD1 as a possible D gene (5 bases). Between the trimmed V and J ends, which lost 4 bases and 0 bases, there was a span of 11 bases. Germline values: CDR1 SGHRS, CDR2 YFSETQ. The CDR3 loop spans 15 amino acids. Written as DNA, the CDR3 is TGCGCCAGCAGCGAGGACAACTATAGCAATCAGCCCCAGCATTTT. Translated: CASSEDNYSNQPQHF.

The table lists this clonotype with many counts. This beta chain represents an off-target read in a library built for alpha chains; its size is of limited meaning. The chain carries TRBV7-3 and TRBJ2-5; D is undetermined. V was cut by 5 bases and J by 5 bases, with 12 bases left in between. Germline-derived CDR1 and CDR2 are SGHTA and FQGTGA. CDR3 length equals 13 residues. CDR3 DNA sequence: TGTGCCAGCAGCCAAGGAACCTTGGAGACCCAGTACTTC. This gives the protein CASSQGTLETQYF. The full variable domain, rest sourced from reference TRBV7-3 and TRBJ2-5, is GAGVSQTPSNKVTEKGKYVELRCDPISGHTALYWYRQSLGQGPEFLIYFQGTGAADDSGLPNDRFFAVRPEGSVSTLKIQRTERGDSAVYLCASSQGTLETQYFGPGTRLLVL.

This clonotype was seen ten or more times. Being off target in a library aimed at alpha chains, this beta chain has a size of little meaning. The chain joins TRBV5-1 to TRBJ2-7; TRBD1 is a possible D gene (6 bases). Germline-derived CDR1 and CDR2 are SGHRS and YFSETQ. Trimming left V 3 bases short and J 3 bases short, with 16 bases between. CDR3 length: 15 amino acids. CDR3 nucleotide sequence: TGCGCCAGCAGCTGGACAGCGAGTGATTACTACGAGCAGTACTTC. This sequence encodes CASSWTASDYYEQYF.

Sample share makes this clonotype medium-sized. This beta chain is a stray sequence in a library constructed for alpha chains; its clone size is not meaningful. This rearrangement joins TRBV7-3 to TRBJ2-2, with D perhaps TRBD1 (5 bases). The CDR3 sequence is 15 residues long. Trimming took 0 bases from V and 2 from J, leaving 7 bases between them. Germline loops: CDR1 SGHTA, CDR2 FQGTGA. The CDR3 coding sequence is TGTGCCAGCAGCTTAACGACAGCCAACACCGGGGAGCTGTTTTTT. This translates into CASSLTTANTGELFF.

This clonotype was detected many times. Since it is a stray read in a library aimed at alpha chains, this beta chain has a size that is not meaningful. DNA for the CDR3: TGTGCCAGCAGCACCGACGGGACAGCGGAGACCCAGTACTTC. Translation gives CASSTDGTAETQYF. The V and J genes are TRBV7-9 and TRBJ2-5, with 7 bases aligning to TRBD1. Germline CDR1 SEHNR, CDR2 FQNEAQ (reference sequence). J lost 5 bases, V lost 5 bases, and 8 bases had no gene match. The CDR3 totals 14 residues.

This clonotype was observed at least ten times. This beta chain came through as a stray read in a library set up for alpha chains, and its size says little. The chain links TRBV28 to TRBJ2-5; TRBD1 matches at 9 bases. The CDR3 extends over 12 amino acids. From germline, CDR1 is MDHEN and CDR2 SYDVKM. J was trimmed by 7 bases and V by 9 bases; bases with no gene match: 6. The CDR3 DNA reads TGTGCCAGTACAGGGGGCTTGGTGACCCAGTACTTC. It codes for CASTGGLVTQYF.

The table lists this clonotype with many counts. The library was designed around alpha chains, so this beta chain is a stray read whose abundance carries little weight. The chain recombines TRBV19 with TRBJ2-1; D is uncertain. The CDR3 is 12 amino acids. Germline-derived CDR1 and CDR2 are LNHDA and SQIVND (reference sequence). V was shortened by 1 base and J by 6 bases, with 4 bases between the two germline ends. CDR3 residues: CASSIGVNEQFF. In nucleotides, the CDR3 is TGTGCCAGTAGTATAGGGGTCAATGAGCAGTTCTTC.

This clonotype has just a few counts. This beta chain was picked up by a library intended for alpha chains and is off target, so its count carries little meaning. The chain recombines TRBV27 with TRBJ2-1; no firm D call. The germline V and J ends were trimmed by 4 bases and 2 bases, with 3 bases remaining between them. Germline CDR1 reads MNHEY; CDR2 reads SMNVEV (reference sequence). CDR3 length: 12 residues. CDR3 bases: TGTGCCAGCAGTTCCACCTACAATGAGCAGTTCTTC. This sequence encodes CASSSTYNEQFF.

There are a few counts of this clonotype. This beta chain came through as a stray read in a library set up for alpha chains, and its size says little. This sequence joins TRBV7-6 and TRBJ2-5, with D maybe TRBD1 (6 bases). V lost 1 base, J lost 5 bases, and 14 bases lay in between. This CDR3 region has 15 residues. Germline V gene lookup returns CDR1 SGHVS and CDR2 FNYEAQ. Here the CDR3 DNA reads TGTGCCAGCAGCTTAGGGTCACAGGGTTGGGAGACCCAGTACTTC. Translating it yields CASSLGSQGWETQYF. The full variable domain, in which reference TRBV7-6 and TRBJ2-5 provide the parts outside the CDR3, is GAGVSQSPRYKVTKRGQDVALRCDPISGHVSLYWYRQALGQGPEFLTYFNYEAQQDKSGLPNDRFSAERPEGSISTLTIQRTEQRDSAMYRCASSLGSQGWETQYFGPGTRLLVL.

This clonotype was seen many times. The library was built for alpha chains, so this beta chain is an off-target read and its size means little. The genes are TRBV10-3 and TRBJ2-7; possibly TRBD1 or TRBD2 for D (5 bases each). The CDR3 runs 15 residues. Germline loops: CDR1 ENHRY, CDR2 SYGVKD. Trimming pared 6 bases from V and 0 bases from J, leaving 15 bases between. The CDR3 sequence is CAISGGHASSYEQYF. The CDR3 DNA is TGTGCCATCAGCGGAGGACACGCGAGCTCCTACGAGCAGTACTTC.

This clonotype was seen repeatedly, ten times or more. This beta chain lies outside the target of a library built for alpha chains; its clone size means little. The rearrangement uses TRBV29-1 and TRBJ2-1; no clear D gene. Germline loops: CDR1 SQVTM, CDR2 ANQGSEA. Between the trimmed V and J ends, which lost 1 base and 6 bases, there was a span of 4 bases. This CDR3 is 11 amino acids long. The CDR3 DNA is TGCAGCGTTGAAGGGGGCAATGAGCAGTTCTTC. Protein sequence: CSVEGGNEQFF.

This clonotype came up many times. Because this beta chain is a stray read in a library intended to capture alpha chains, its abundance should not be given much weight. The chain carries TRBV20-1 and TRBJ2-1; TRBD2 is a possible D gene (5 bases). CDR3 length equals 13 residues. Germline V gives CDR1 DFQATT, CDR2 SNEGSKA (reference sequence). Deletions cut 3 bases from V and 7 bases from J, with 13 bases between. CDR3 sequence reads: CSARDSTANEQFF. CDR3 nucleotides: TGCAGTGCTAGGGACTCAACGGCTAATGAGCAGTTCTTC.

This clonotype was seen repeatedly, ten times or more. This beta chain is a stray read from a library made for alpha chains; its abundance is not meaningful. The J gene is TRBJ2-7, the V gene TRBV6-2 or TRBV6-3; perhaps TRBD1 as D (7 bases). Germline V lookup: CDR1 MNHEY, CDR2 SVGEGT. This CDR3 has 14 amino acids. V was shortened by 7 bases and J by 2 bases, with 15 bases between the two germline ends. The CDR3, as DNA: TGTGCCAGCACCCCCGGAGGGGGCCCCTACGAGCAGTACTTC. It translates to CASTPGGGPYEQYF.

This clonotype is termed large. This beta chain is an off-target read within a library intended for alpha chains, so its frequency means little. The genes are TRBV29-1 and TRBJ2-1, with TRBD1 matching 9 bases. The CDR3 length is 16 residues. Germline V gene lookup returns CDR1 SQVTM and CDR2 ANQGSEA. The V and J ends lost 2 bases and 2 bases, in that order; junction bases with no gene match: 7. The DNA of the CDR3 is TGCAGCGTTGAACCCCCGACAGGGGGGGCCTACAATGAGCAGTTCTTC. Amino acids: CSVEPPTGGAYNEQFF.

Ten or more counts support this clonotype. For a library built for alpha chains, this beta chain is a stray read; little rests on its size. The chain carries TRBV30 and TRBJ1-6; D remains unclear. The CDR3 totals 14 residues. Germline CDR1 is GTSNPN and CDR2 is SVGIG (reference sequence). V lost 4 bases to trimming and J lost 4 bases, with 11 bases between them. The CDR3 sequence: CAWTRVSYNSPLHF. CDR3 DNA sequence: TGTGCCTGGACCCGGGTCAGTTATAATTCACCCCTCCACTTT.

This clonotype was recorded only once. This beta chain slipped into a library made for alpha chains as a stray read, so its size is not meaningful. The chain joins TRBV7-6 to TRBJ2-7, with D unclear. Germline CDR1 is SGHVS and CDR2 is FNYEAQ. There are 12 residues in the CDR3. Trimming cost V 4 bases and J 2 bases, with 6 bases left between them. CDR3 bases: TGTGCCAGCAGCTCCAACACCTACGAGCAGTACTTC. Protein product: CASSSNTYEQYF.

This clonotype ranks as medium-sized. This beta chain is a stray read from a library made for alpha chains; its abundance is not meaningful. V and J are TRBV11-2 and TRBJ1-1; 8 bases align to TRBD1. The CDR3 consists of 14 residues. Germline CDR1 reads SGHAT; CDR2 reads FQNNGV. V shed 0 bases and J 14 bases; nucleotides not matched to a gene: 11. Here the CDR3 DNA reads TGTGCCAGCAGCTTAGAGATCGCGACAGGGGAGGAATTCTTT. This sequence encodes CASSLEIATGEEFF.

The table lists this clonotype with many counts. Within a library made for alpha chains, this beta chain is off target, and its count is uninformative. The V call is TRBV7-8, the J call TRBJ2-3, with 16 bases identical to TRBD2. In germline, CDR1 is SGHVS, CDR2 FQNEAQ. V lost 4 bases to trimming and J lost 9 bases; unmatched junction nucleotides: 4. The CDR3 spans 15 residues. The CDR3 DNA is TGTGCCAGCAGCTCGGGGACTAGCGGGGGGGCGACGCAGTATTTT. Protein product: CASSSGTSGGATQYF.

A note on this clonotype: Because the library targeted alpha chains, this beta chain is an off-target read whose size means little. This rearrangement joins TRBV7-9 to TRBJ2-2, with TRBD2 as a possible D gene (5 bases). With 1 base removed from V and 1 base from J, the gap between germline ends came to 16 bases. The CDR3 covers 18 residues. In germline, CDR1 is SEHNR, CDR2 FQNEAQ (reference sequence). This CDR3 reads CASSLVSSGDGNTGELFF. DNA for the CDR3: TGTGCCAGCAGCTTAGTCTCATCCGGGGATGGGAACACCGGGGAGCTGTTTTTT.

This clonotype is classed as medium-sized. As an off-target read in a library built for alpha chains, this beta chain has a frequency of little significance. This chain links TRBV9 with TRBJ2-7, with TRBD2 matching over 8 bases. CDR3 length: 15 residues. The germline V gene has CDR1 SGDLS and CDR2 YYNGEE. J lost 3 bases, V lost 4 bases, and 9 bases had no gene match. The CDR3 loop reads CASSIGGDPDYEQYF. DNA for the CDR3: TGTGCCAGCAGCATCGGGGGGGACCCAGACTACGAGCAGTACTTC.

In its sample, this clonotype was seen many times. Within a library made for alpha chains, this beta chain is off target, and its count is uninformative. V gene TRBV7-9 combines with J gene TRBJ2-1, with D unresolved. This CDR3 has 18 amino acids. V dropped 1 base and J dropped 6 bases, with 22 bases sitting between them. Germline loops: CDR1 SEHNR, CDR2 FQNEAQ (reference sequence). CDR3 DNA sequence: TGTGCCAGCAGCTTAGTATTAGCTCGATCGCCGATTACCAATGAGCAGTTCTTC. Protein product: CASSLVLARSPITNEQFF.

By its share, this clonotype is medium-sized. In a library made to pick up alpha chains, this beta chain is a stray read with a size that means little. This chain connects TRBV4-1 to TRBJ2-1; the D is unclear. Looked up from germline, CDR1 is MGHRA and CDR2 is YSYEKL. The CDR3 has 15 residues. V lost 1 base and J 4 bases, leaving 11 bases between the germline ends. In DNA form, the CDR3 reads TGCGCCAGCAGCCAAGTTTACTCGACGTACAATGAGCAGTTCTTC. The encoded protein is CASSQVYSTYNEQFF.